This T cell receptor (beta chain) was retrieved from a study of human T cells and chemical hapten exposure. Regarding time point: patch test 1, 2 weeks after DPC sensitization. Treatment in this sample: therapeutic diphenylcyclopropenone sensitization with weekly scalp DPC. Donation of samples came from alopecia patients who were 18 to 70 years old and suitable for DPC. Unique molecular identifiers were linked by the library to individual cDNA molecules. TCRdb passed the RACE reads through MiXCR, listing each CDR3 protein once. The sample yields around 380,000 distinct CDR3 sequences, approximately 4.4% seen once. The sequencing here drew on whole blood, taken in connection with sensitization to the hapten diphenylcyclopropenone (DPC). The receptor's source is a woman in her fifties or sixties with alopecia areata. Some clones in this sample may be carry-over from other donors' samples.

CDR3 protein: CASSGARAGLQETQYF. The CDR3 DNA follows: TGTGCCAGCAGCGGAGCTAGGGCGGGACTTCAGGAGACCCAGTACTTC. The rearrangement links TRBV5-5 to TRBJ2-5; weak D call: TRBD2 (6 bases). V lost 4 bases and J lost 5, with 21 bases in between. The germline gives CDR1 SGHKS, CDR2 YYEKEE (reference sequence). This CDR3 is built from 16 residues.